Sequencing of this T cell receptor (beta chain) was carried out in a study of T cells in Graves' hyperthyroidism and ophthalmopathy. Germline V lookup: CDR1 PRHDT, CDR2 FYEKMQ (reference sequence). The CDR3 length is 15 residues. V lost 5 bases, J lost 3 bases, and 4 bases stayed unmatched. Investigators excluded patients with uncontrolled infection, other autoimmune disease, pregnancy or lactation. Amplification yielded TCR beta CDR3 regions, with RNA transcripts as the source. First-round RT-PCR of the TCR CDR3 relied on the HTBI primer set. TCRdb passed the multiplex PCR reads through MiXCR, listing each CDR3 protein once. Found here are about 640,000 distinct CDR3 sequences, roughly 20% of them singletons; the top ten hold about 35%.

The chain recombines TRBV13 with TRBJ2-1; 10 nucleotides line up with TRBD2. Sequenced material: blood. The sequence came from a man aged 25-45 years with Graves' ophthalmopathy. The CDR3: CASSPTSGDYNEQFF. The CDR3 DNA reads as TGTGCCAGCAGCCCCACTAGCGGGGACTACAATGAGCAGTTCTTC.